This passage covers 5 T cell receptor beta chains from one sample sequenced in a study of cytomegalovirus exposure and HLA in healthy donors. Vbeta (60) and Jbeta (13) primers were used in the PCR. Method: immunoSEQ multiplex PCR; TCRdb's copy keeps in-frame clones and lacks some. The table has roughly 190,000 clones, 75% to 85% seen once. The sample taken for sequencing was PBMCs. These receptors were taken from a girl aged 10-17 years in good health and CMV-seropositive.

The V call is TRBV5-6, the J call TRBJ2-5, with 7 bases that match TRBD2. Germline V gene data show CDR1 as SGHDT and CDR2 as YYEEEE. CDR3 size: 16 residues. The junction had 8 bases not matched to a gene; V was cut back by 1 base and J by 2 bases. The CDR3 bases are TGTGCCAGCAGCTTGACCTGGACTAGTCGGCAAGAGACCCAGTACTTC. This translates into CASSLTWTSRQETQYF.

A word on this clone: Distinct nucleotide sequences in the sample also encode this CDR3. J is TRBJ2-7 and V is TRBV18, with D possibly TRBD1 on 6 matching bases. Germline V gives CDR1 KGHSH, CDR2 LQKENI. This CDR3 is built from 15 residues. V was clipped by 0 bases and J by 0 bases, with 9 bases between them. This chain's CDR3 is CASSPPTGSSYEQYF. CDR3 sequence (DNA): TGTGCCAGCTCACCACCCACAGGGAGCTCCTACGAGCAGTACTTC. The full variable domain, rest sourced from reference TRBV18 and TRBJ2-7, is NAGVMQNPRHLVRRRGQEARLRCSPMKGHSHVYWYRQLPEEGLKFMVYLQKENIIDESGMPKERFSAEFPKEGPSILRIQQVVRGDSAAYFCASSPPTGSSYEQYFGPGTRLTVT.

This clone was observed a handful of times. The chain is built from TRBV7-2 and TRBJ2-6, with D hard to call. CDR1 is SGHTA, CDR2 FQGNSA, per germline. The CDR3 spans 15 residues. V was trimmed by 6 bases and J by 0 bases, leaving 9 bases between them. The CDR3 region is CASSPPSSGANVLTF. The CDR3 DNA follows: TGTGCCAGCAGTCCTCCGAGCTCTGGGGCCAACGTCCTGACTTTC.

This clone was counted a few times. The rearrangement uses TRBV10-3 and TRBJ1-1; D possibly corresponds to TRBD1 (6 bases). Trimming left V 8 bases short and J 5 bases short, with 15 bases between. CDR1 and CDR2 from the germline V gene are ENHRY and SYGVKD. The CDR3 totals 13 residues. CDR3 amino acids: CAIWETGRTEAFF. CDR3 nucleotides: TGTGCCATCTGGGAAACAGGGCGGACTGAAGCTTTCTTT.

This chain uses TRBV5-4 with TRBJ1-5, with 12 bases identical to TRBD1. The CDR3 sequence is 13 residues long. The trim removed 3 bases at V and 9 bases at J, leaving 1 base unmatched. Per the germline V gene, CDR1 is SGHNT and CDR2 is YYREEE (reference sequence). The CDR3 here is CASSWDRGPPQHF. In DNA form, the CDR3 reads TGTGCCAGCAGCTGGGACAGGGGGCCGCCCCAGCATTTT.